This entry concerns a single T cell receptor (beta chain). Antigen specificity is unknown. This entry comes from a study of blood T cells in healthy people across ages. Overall study findings and caveats: Greater diversity and more naive CD4+ cells were seen in long-lived donors than in aged donors. Investigators treated diversity estimates from one million T cells as underestimates.

Isolation of PBMCs gave at least 7 million cells per sample. The authors extracted at least 5 micrograms of total RNA per sample. CDR3 length equals 14 residues. In germline, CDR1 is DFQATT, CDR2 SNEGSKA (reference sequence). V shed 6 bases and J 2 bases; nucleotides not matched to a gene: 8. Sample-barcoded 5' priming and a J-beta primer mix drove a second PCR of 7 to 11 cycles. TCRdb independently ran MiXCR on the 5' RACE reads; one entry per CDR3 protein. The sample shows roughly 1.7 million distinct CDR3 sequences, about 35% of them seen only once. The rearrangement uses TRBV20-1 and TRBJ1-1; 8 positions agree with TRBD1. Sequencing used blood. The TCR comes from a woman in her twenties or thirties in good health. As DNA, the CDR3 is TGCAGTGCCAAGGACAGGGTACGAAACACTGAAGCTTTCTTT. Translating gives CSAKDRVRNTEAFF.